This T cell receptor (beta chain) was identified in a study of blood T cell repertoires in COVID-19. Overall study context: There were acute and convalescent COVID-19 samples, and they came from the United States, Italy and Spain. The analysed material was cDNA or gDNA that came from T cells, B-cell-depleted T cells, or PBMCs.

V shed 6 bases and J shed 3 bases, with 17 bases lying between them. The CDR3 is 15 residues long. Germline CDR1 MNHEY, CDR2 SMNVEV (reference sequence). The authors' processing: Estimated nucleated cell counts came from reference gene primer amplification. Method: immunoSEQ multiplex PCR; TCRdb's copy keeps in-frame clones and lacks some. The D gene and trimming were derived from the DNA, and the V and J assignments and clone size from that table. The profile shows about 130,000 clones, about 80% of them singletons. This clone showed up just a few times. The sequenced material came from peripheral blood. The rearrangement joins TRBV27 to TRBJ1-2; D may be TRBD1 (5 bases). The TCR was taken from a woman older than 75 with acute or convalescent COVID-19. The CDR3 region is CASSQVSTDYYGYTF. In DNA form, the CDR3 reads TGTGCCAGCAGCCAGGTCTCGACAGACTACTATGGCTACACCTTC.